The 18 T cell receptor beta chains reported below all come from one sample, sequenced in a study of shared clonotypes between healthy human individuals. TCRdb's copy holds only in-frame clones and misses some; the assay was immunoSEQ multiplex PCR. Of a few million clones in the sample, approximately 92% were seen once. Sequenced material: naive CD4+ T cells sorted from blood. Subset given: CD45RA+ positively selected. These receptors originate from a man between 18 and 29 years old in good health.

Only one count was recorded for this clone. This chain connects TRBV5-1 to TRBJ2-2, with D uncertain. The V gene's germline CDR1 is SGHRS and CDR2 YFSETQ. The CDR3 is 16 residues long. The V end lost 4 bases, the J end lost 5 bases, and 18 bases lay between the germline ends. In DNA, the CDR3 is TGCGCCAGCAGCGTGGAGCTTGGATGGGGTACCGGGGAGCTGTTTTTT. It is translated as CASSVELGWGTGELFF.

The CDR3 reads CASEWGTLAGANVLTF. CDR3 bases: TGTGCCAGCGAGTGGGGGACCCTCGCTGGGGCCAACGTCCTGACTTTC. V is TRBV21-1 and J is TRBJ2-6. TRBV21-1 has pseudogene status. CDR3 size: 16 residues.

The chain employs TRBV4-1 and TRBJ2-3, with 13 bases identical to TRBD2. This CDR3 spans 19 amino acids. With 0 bases clipped from V and 0 bases from J, the junction kept 6 bases outside the gene matches. Looked up from germline, CDR1 is MGHRA and CDR2 is YSYEKL. CDR3 in amino acids: CASSQDWGTSGTSTDTQYF. The CDR3 DNA sequence: TGCGCCAGCAGCCAAGATTGGGGGACTAGCGGGACTAGCACAGATACGCAGTATTTT.

The V and J genes are TRBV12-5 and TRBJ1-2, with D possibly TRBD1 on 6 matching bases. CDR1 is LGHNT and CDR2 is FRNRAP in the germline V gene. This CDR3 has 19 amino acids. Trimming cost V 0 bases and J 0 bases, with 20 bases left between them. CDR3 nucleotide sequence: TGTGCTAGTGGTTTGGTAGGCAGGGGCGTTAACTCTTCTAACTATGGCTACACCTTC. Protein: CASGLVGRGVNSSNYGYTF.

The V call is TRBV7-9, the J call TRBJ2-2; 8 bases fit TRBD1. Trimming took 2 bases from V and 5 from J; bases not matched to a gene: 7. Germline CDR1 and CDR2: SEHNR and FQNEAQ (reference sequence). The CDR3 covers 16 residues. CDR3 nucleotides: TGTGCCAGCAGCTTACTCAGGGGGCGCGGGACCGGGGAGCTGTTTTTT. Its translation: CASSLLRGRGTGELFF.

V and J are TRBV11-3 and TRBJ2-2, with unresolved D. The V end lost 0 bases, the J end lost 7 bases, and 6 bases lay between the germline ends. Germline V gene lookup returns CDR1 SGHNT and CDR2 YENEEA. The CDR3 spans 13 residues. CDR3 in DNA: TGTGCCAGCAGCTTAGAAAGTGGCGGGGAGCTGTTTTTT. Translating it yields CASSLESGGELFF. Combining the CDR3 with reference TRBV11-3 and TRBJ2-2 gives the whole variable domain EAGVVQSPRYKIIEKKQPVAFWCNPISGHNTLYWYLQNLGQGPELLIRYENEEAVDDSQLPKDRFSAERLKGVDSTLKIQPAELGDSAVYLCASSLESGGELFFGEGSRLTVL.

The V gene is TRBV29-1, the J gene TRBJ2-1, with 10 nucleotides matching TRBD1. CDR3 size: 14 residues. Trimming removed 5 bases from V and 3 bases from J; junction bases left unmatched: 4. The germline CDR1 and CDR2 sequences are SQVTM and ANQGSEA. CDR3 sequence (DNA): TGCAGCGTTTCTCGGACAGGGGGCTACAATGAGCAGTTCTTC. Its protein product is CSVSRTGGYNEQFF.

The chain employs TRBV30 and TRBJ2-7; 8 nucleotides agree with TRBD1. The CDR3 is 14 residues long. Germline CDR1 is GTSNPN and CDR2 is SVGIG (reference sequence). Trimming at V came to 0 bases and at J to 8 bases, leaving 9 bases not matched to a gene. CDR3 DNA sequence: TGTGCCTGGAGTGTATTCCAGGGGGCTGGACAGCAGTACTTC. Amino acid sequence: CAWSVFQGAGQQYF.

J is TRBJ2-2 and V is TRBV5-5, with a tentative D call TRBD1 (6 bases). The CDR3 runs 16 residues. V was shortened by 7 bases and J by 3 bases, with 19 bases between the two germline ends. CDR1 is SGHKS and CDR2 is YYEKEE in the germline V gene (reference sequence). CDR3 nucleotides: TGTGCCAGCGGCGCCTCCCCAGGGGTCGACACCGGGGAGCTGTTTTTT. It yields the protein CASGASPGVDTGELFF.

The V gene is TRBV9, the J gene TRBJ2-2; D gene unclear. From germline, CDR1 is SGDLS and CDR2 YYNGEE. The CDR3 totals 12 residues. V was cut by 4 bases and J by 2 bases, with 3 bases left in between. This CDR3 reads CASSFNTGELFF. DNA of the CDR3: TGTGCCAGCAGCTTCAACACCGGGGAGCTGTTTTTT.

This chain joins TRBV2 and TRBJ2-3; D may be TRBD1 (6 bases). CDR1 and CDR2 (germline): SNHLY, FYNNEI. The V end was cut by 5 bases, the J end by 0 bases, with 12 bases between. CDR3 length equals 15 residues. CDR3 DNA: TGTGCCAGCAGTCCACAGGGAATTAGCACAGATACGCAGTATTTT. It translates to CASSPQGISTDTQYF.

As for this clone: Other nucleotide sequences in the sample specify the same CDR3. CDR3 coding DNA: TGTGCCAGCTCACCACTTGGAGGAACCGAAGCTTTCTTT. Translating gives CASSPLGGTEAFF. V gene TRBV18 combines with J gene TRBJ1-1; no definite D call. The CDR3 has 13 amino acids. Germline V lookup: CDR1 KGHSH, CDR2 LQKENI. Trimming pared 1 base from V and 8 bases from J, leaving 11 bases between.

V is TRBV7-8 and J is TRBJ2-4; possible D gene TRBD1, 5 bases. V lost 5 bases and J lost 0, with 14 bases in between. The CDR3 covers 16 residues. Germline values: CDR1 SGHVS, CDR2 FQNEAQ. CDR3 in DNA: TGTGCCAGCAGCGTTGCAGGACAAATAGCCAAAAACATTCAGTACTTC. Translating it yields CASSVAGQIAKNIQYF.

The rearrangement links TRBV28 to TRBJ1-2; 8 bases align to TRBD1. This CDR3 has 14 amino acids. Germline trimming cut 2 bases from V and 5 bases from J; bases unmatched to any gene: 4. CDR1 is MDHEN, CDR2 SYDVKM, per germline. The CDR3 DNA follows: TGTGCCAGCAGTTTAGAGACAGGGGCATATGGCTACACCTTC. Residues: CASSLETGAYGYTF.

With respect to this clone: Other DNA sequences in the same sample also yield this CDR3. In DNA form, the CDR3 reads TGTGCCAGCAGCTTGTCCGGGATCTCCTACGAGCAGTACTTC. The encoded protein is CASSLSGISYEQYF. The V and J genes are TRBV7-2 and TRBJ2-7, with TRBD2 as a possible D gene (5 bases). The germline V gene has CDR1 SGHTA and CDR2 FQGNSA. Trimming shortened V by 3 bases and J by 0 bases, and 9 bases separated the two germline ends. The CDR3 consists of 14 residues.

This rearrangement joins TRBV5-4 to TRBJ2-1; D unresolved. The CDR3 is 14 residues long. Germline CDR1 reads SGHNT; CDR2 reads YYREEE (reference sequence). The V end lost 4 bases, the J end lost 9 bases, and 17 bases lay between the germline ends. The chain's CDR3 is CASSPVGVTGEQFF. The CDR3 bases are TGTGCCAGCAGCCCTGTTGGGGTCACGGGTGAGCAGTTCTTC.

The chain joins TRBV25-1 to TRBJ1-2; weak D call: TRBD1 (5 bases). V dropped 8 bases and J dropped 8 bases, with 24 bases sitting between them. The CDR3 consists of 15 residues. The germline CDR1 and CDR2 sequences are MGHDK and SYGVNS. The chain's CDR3 is CASQPGGVTLRGYTF. Here the CDR3 DNA reads TGTGCCAGCCAACCTGGAGGGGTGACCTTACGGGGCTACACCTTC.

The genes are TRBV19 and TRBJ2-3; D not certain. CDR3 length equals 13 residues. Germline V gene data show CDR1 as LNHDA and CDR2 as SQIVND (reference sequence). Trimming stripped 6 bases from V and 4 bases from J, with 11 bases between. The CDR3 sequence is CASSGQNSDTQYF. In DNA form, the CDR3 reads TGTGCCAGTAGCGGGCAAAACTCAGATACGCAGTATTTT.